This TCR beta chain is drawn from a study of T cell changes during pregnancy in multiple sclerosis. Method: immunoSEQ multiplex PCR; TCRdb's copy keeps in-frame clones and lacks some. The sample shows 45,000 to 65,000 clones, over 80% of them seen only once. Specimen: CD4+ T cells from peripheral blood mononuclear cells, collected after pregnancy. This clonotype was obtained from a female donor with multiple sclerosis, enrolled in a pregnancy study.

This CDR3 is CASSSIDRGGGNTIYF. Written as DNA, the CDR3 is TGTGCCAGCAGCTCTATTGACAGGGGTGGCGGAAACACCATATATTTT. The chain combines TRBV5-6 with TRBJ1-3, with 8 bases identical to TRBD1. The CDR3 is 16 amino acids. Germline-derived CDR1 and CDR2 are SGHDT and YYEEEE. The ends lost 3 bases at V and 4 bases at J; junction bases unmatched: 9.